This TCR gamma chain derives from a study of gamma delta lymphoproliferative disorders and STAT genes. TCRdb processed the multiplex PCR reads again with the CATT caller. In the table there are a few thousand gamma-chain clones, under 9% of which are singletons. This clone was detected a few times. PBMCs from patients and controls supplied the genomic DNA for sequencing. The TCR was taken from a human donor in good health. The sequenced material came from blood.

The CDR3 is CATWDRPPWPKLF. The CDR3, as DNA: TGTGCCACCTGGGACAGGCCCCCGTGGCCGAAACTCTTT. This chain connects TRGV5 to TRGJ1 or TRGJ2. TCRdb gives no J gene; it was assigned here by matching the DNA to germline. V was pared by 0 bases and J by 12 bases, with 11 bases of the junction left unmatched. The CDR3 has 13 amino acids. Germline V lookup: CDR1 VINAFY, CDR2 YDVSNSKD.